This TCR beta chain comes out of a study of T cell changes during pregnancy in multiple sclerosis (dated by TCRdb to the late 2010s). General notes on the study: In women with multiple sclerosis, the researchers looked at how the T cell repertoire shifted as pregnancy progressed.

The protocol used for the library was the immunoSEQ multiplex PCR assay. Held by TCRdb, this immuneACCESS table contains in-frame sequences only and omits some clones. Under half of the omission traces to an unresolved V gene where checked; the cause of the rest is unknown. This sample has around 64,000 clones in its table, and over 90% of those were observed once. The top ten constitute 0.25% to 0.3% of the sample. Details on this clone: Its antigen is currently not known. Base qualities were left out, and no much larger clone turns up one base away. Other DNA sequences in the same sample also yield this CDR3.

The sample here was CD4+ T cells from peripheral blood mononuclear cells, taken after pregnancy. The receptor was isolated from a female donor with multiple sclerosis, enrolled in a pregnancy study.

In nucleotides, the sequence is TGCGCCAGCAGCTTCGGGGGCTCCTACGAGCAGTACTTC. It specifies CASSFGGSYEQYF. The sequence joins TRBV5-1 to TRBJ2-7; tentative D gene TRBD2, with 6 bases matching. From the cysteine through the phenylalanine, the CDR3 covers 13 amino acids. CDR3 DNA is the only sequence kept; it has 39 bases, read in frame from the first base. The V and J ends are trimmed by 2 bases and 0 bases, leaving 6 bases between them. According to the germline V gene, CDR1 reads SGHRS and CDR2 reads YFSETQ.